The next 18 T cell receptor beta chains were all read from a single sample in a study of blood T cell repertoires in COVID-19. Method: immunoSEQ multiplex PCR; TCRdb's copy keeps in-frame clones and lacks some. Of approximately 300,000 clones in the sample, 90% were seen once. The sequencing sample was made of peripheral blood. The receptors stem from a woman between 40 and 50 years old with acute or convalescent COVID-19.

The rearrangement uses TRBV18 and TRBJ2-2; 9 positions match TRBD1. The CDR3 spans 17 residues. After removal of 3 bases from V and 3 bases from J, the junction contained 8 bases not matched to a gene. CDR1 and CDR2 from the germline V gene are KGHSH and LQKENI. The CDR3: CASSPTGTGSHTGELFF. CDR3 sequence (DNA): TGTGCCAGCTCACCGACCGGGACAGGGAGTCACACCGGGGAGCTGTTTTTT.

CDR3 nucleotide sequence: TGTGCCATCAGTGAGGGAGGACAGGGGCTCGACACCATATATTTT. It yields the protein CAISEGGQGLDTIYF. V is TRBV10-3 and J is TRBJ1-3, with 9 bases that match TRBD1. Germline V gene data show CDR1 as ENHRY and CDR2 as SYGVKD. The CDR3 contains 15 residues. V gave up 2 bases and J gave up 8 bases; unmatched junction bases: 7.

The V gene is TRBV9, the J gene TRBJ1-1; possibly TRBD1 for D (5 bases). The germline V gene encodes CDR1 SGDLS and CDR2 YYNGEE. The V end lost 0 bases, the J end lost 7 bases, and 16 bases lay between the germline ends. CDR3 length equals 15 residues. This CDR3 is CASSVEGGVTSEAFF. DNA of the CDR3: TGTGCCAGCAGCGTAGAAGGAGGGGTGACGAGTGAAGCTTTCTTT.

The V gene is TRBV2, the J gene TRBJ2-3; D unclear. From germline, CDR1 is SNHLY and CDR2 FYNNEI. Deletions cut 3 bases from V and 2 bases from J, with 9 bases between. CDR3 length: 14 amino acids. CDR3 DNA sequence: TGTGCCAGCAGTGAGAATGCCTACACAGATACGCAGTATTTT. Translation gives CASSENAYTDTQYF.

This clone has a single count. V gene TRBV15 combines with J gene TRBJ2-2; a weak D match, TRBD1 (6 bases). Germline V gene data show CDR1 as LNHNV and CDR2 as YYDKDF (reference sequence). The CDR3 runs to 13 residues. The V gene lost 8 bases and the J gene lost 1 base, with 8 bases spanning the gap. CDR3 sequence reads: CATGGQNTGELFF. In nucleotides, the CDR3 is TGTGCCACCGGGGGCCAGAACACCGGGGAGCTGTTTTTT.

This clone has a single count. This chain joins TRBV9 and TRBJ2-1; no clear D gene. Per the germline V gene, CDR1 is SGDLS and CDR2 is YYNGEE. The V gene lost 0 bases and the J gene lost 0 bases, with 10 bases spanning the gap. CDR3 length equals 16 residues. CDR3 sequence: CASSVAGTYSYNEQFF. In DNA form, the CDR3 reads TGTGCCAGCAGCGTAGCGGGTACTTACTCCTACAATGAGCAGTTCTTC.

The chain has TRBV4-1 and TRBJ1-1; weak D call: TRBD1 (6 bases). The germline V gene has CDR1 MGHRA and CDR2 YSYEKL. This CDR3 region has 17 residues. Trimming stripped 5 bases from V and 1 base from J, with 20 bases between. The CDR3 spells CASSFRGWRGANTEAFF. CDR3 nucleotides: TGCGCCAGCAGCTTCCGCGGGTGGCGGGGGGCGAACACTGAAGCTTTCTTT.

The table lists this clone with a count of one. CDR3 sequence: CASSKDRLNQPQHF. The CDR3 region has the DNA TGTGCCAGCAGTAAGGACAGACTCAATCAGCCCCAGCATTTT. V gene TRBV2 combines with J gene TRBJ1-5; tentative D call: TRBD1 (6 bases). CDR3 size: 14 residues. Germline CDR1 reads SNHLY; CDR2 reads FYNNEI. V was trimmed by 5 bases and J by 3 bases, leaving 11 bases between them.

The V and J genes are TRBV15 and TRBJ1-4, with D tentatively TRBD1 (6 bases). The V gene's germline CDR1 is LNHNV and CDR2 YYDKDF (reference sequence). V was cut by 1 base and J by 7 bases, with 16 bases left in between. The length of the CDR3 is 16 residues. CDR3 nucleotides: TGTGCCACCAGCAGAGGCTCAACAGGGTTAGGTGAAAAACTGTTTTTT. It yields the protein CATSRGSTGLGEKLFF.

The V call is TRBV19, the J call TRBJ2-3; 10 bases are shared with TRBD1. J gave up 3 bases and V 5 bases, and 2 bases lay outside the gene matches. Per the germline V gene, CDR1 is LNHDA and CDR2 is SQIVND (reference sequence). The CDR3 spans 14 residues. The DNA of the CDR3 is TGTGCCAGTAGTGACAGGGGGCTTACAGATACGCAGTATTTT. It codes for CASSDRGLTDTQYF.

CDR3 bases: TGTGCCACCCGGACAGGGGGCTCTGACACTGAAGCTTTCTTT. The encoded protein is CATRTGGSDTEAFF. V usage is TRBV6-4 and J usage is TRBJ1-1; 11 bases line up with TRBD1. CDR3 size: 14 residues. V lost 10 bases to trimming and J lost 3 bases; unmatched junction nucleotides: 7. Germline CDR1 is MRHNA and CDR2 is SNTAGT.

This clone was counted a single time. The chain joins TRBV2 to TRBJ1-2, with TRBD1 matching 9 bases. Germline CDR1 is SNHLY and CDR2 is FYNNEI. The V and J ends lost 2 bases and 8 bases, in that order; junction bases with no gene match: 9. This CDR3 is built from 15 residues. The CDR3 bases are TGTGCCAGCAGTGAATCCCCCGGGACAGGGTACGGCTACACCTTC. Its protein product is CASSESPGTGYGYTF.

This chain links TRBV20-1 with TRBJ1-2; D call uncertain. Germline-derived CDR1 and CDR2 are DFQATT and SNEGSKA (reference sequence). Trimming took 5 bases from V and 6 from J, leaving 10 bases between them. The CDR3 runs to 11 residues. In DNA form, the CDR3 reads TGCAGTGCTCCGCGGACTGATGGCTACACCTTC. It yields the protein CSAPRTDGYTF.

The V gene is TRBV21-1, the J gene TRBJ1-2; the tabulated D call, TRBD1, remains unverified against the DNA. TRBV21-1 counts as a pseudogene. There are 16 residues in the CDR3. CDR3 bases: TGTGCCAGCAGCAAGGGGGCCCCCGACAGGGGATCTGGCTACACCTTC. This codes for CASSKGAPDRGSGYTF.

This clone is a singleton in its sample. J is TRBJ1-1 and V is TRBV21-1. TRBV21-1 is shown as a pseudogene. The CDR3 extends over 18 amino acids. The DNA of the CDR3 is TGTGCCAGCAGCAACAGGCCCGCTAACCGGGATTCGAACACTGAAGCTTTCTTT. This encodes CASSNRPANRDSNTEAFF.

The J gene is TRBJ2-5, the V gene TRBV5-8; 13 bases line up with TRBD2. Trimming cost V 7 bases and J 5 bases; bases outside gene matches: 11. Germline values: CDR1 SGHTS, CDR2 YDEGEE. CDR3 length: 16 residues. The CDR3 coding sequence is TGTGCCAGCGGAAAGAGGACTAGCGGGGGCTCTGAGACCCAGTACTTC. This translates into CASGKRTSGGSETQYF.

V and J are TRBV19 and TRBJ1-2; perhaps TRBD1 as D (6 bases). CDR3 length equals 16 residues. The V and J ends lost 6 bases and 3 bases respectively, with 20 bases between them. Germline V lookup: CDR1 LNHDA, CDR2 SQIVND (reference sequence). CDR3 amino acids: CASSPGPLGQYYGYTF. Here the CDR3 DNA reads TGTGCCAGTAGCCCGGGTCCACTGGGACAATACTATGGCTACACCTTC.

Worth noting for this clone: The junction does not match germline at one end; this may be a read error. The chain couples TRBV29-1 to TRBJ2-1, with 8 nucleotides matching TRBD2. The CDR3 spans 13 residues. Germline lookup yields CDR1 SQVTM and CDR2 ANQGSEA. The CDR3 loop is CSVETSAYTEQFF. The CDR3 nucleotides read TGCAGCGTTGAGACTAGCGCCTACACTGAGCAGTTCTTC.